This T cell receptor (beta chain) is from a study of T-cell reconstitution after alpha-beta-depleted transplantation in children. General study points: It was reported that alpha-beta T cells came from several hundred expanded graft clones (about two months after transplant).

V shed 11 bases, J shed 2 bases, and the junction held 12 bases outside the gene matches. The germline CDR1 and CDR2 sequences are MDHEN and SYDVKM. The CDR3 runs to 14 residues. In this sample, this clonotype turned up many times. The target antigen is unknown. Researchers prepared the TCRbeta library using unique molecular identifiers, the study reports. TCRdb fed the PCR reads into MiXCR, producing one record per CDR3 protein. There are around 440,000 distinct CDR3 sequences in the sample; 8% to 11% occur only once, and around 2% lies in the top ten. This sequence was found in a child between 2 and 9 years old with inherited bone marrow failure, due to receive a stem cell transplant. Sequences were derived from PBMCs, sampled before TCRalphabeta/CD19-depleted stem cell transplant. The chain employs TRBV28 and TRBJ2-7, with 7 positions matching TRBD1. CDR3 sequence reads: CAVQNGQGAYEQYF. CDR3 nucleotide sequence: TGTGCCGTCCAAAACGGGCAGGGGGCCTACGAGCAGTACTTC.